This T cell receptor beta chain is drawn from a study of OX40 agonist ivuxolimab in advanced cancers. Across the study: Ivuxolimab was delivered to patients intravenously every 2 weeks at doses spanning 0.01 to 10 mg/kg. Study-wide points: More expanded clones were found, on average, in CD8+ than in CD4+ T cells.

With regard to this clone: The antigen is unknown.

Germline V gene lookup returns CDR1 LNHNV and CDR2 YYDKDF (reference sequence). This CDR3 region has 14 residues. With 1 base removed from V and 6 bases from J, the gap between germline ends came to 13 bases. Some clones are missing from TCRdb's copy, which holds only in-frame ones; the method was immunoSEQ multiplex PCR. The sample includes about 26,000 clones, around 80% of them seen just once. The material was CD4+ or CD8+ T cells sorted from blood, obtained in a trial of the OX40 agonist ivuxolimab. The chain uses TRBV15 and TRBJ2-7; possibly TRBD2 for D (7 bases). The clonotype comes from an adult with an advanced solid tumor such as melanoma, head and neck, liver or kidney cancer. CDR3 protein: CATSRVGGRGEQYF. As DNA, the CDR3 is TGTGCCACCAGCAGAGTGGGGGGGCGGGGCGAGCAGTACTTC.